This T cell receptor (beta chain) emerged from a study of blood T cell repertoires in COVID-19. The repertoire was sequenced with immunoSEQ multiplex PCR; TCRdb's copy has only in-frame clones and lacks some. In the table there are fewer than 300,000 clones, approximately 86% of which are singletons. The germline V gene has CDR1 LGHNA and CDR2 YNFKEQ. V shed 1 base and J shed 2 bases, with 12 bases lying between them. The CDR3 consists of 15 residues. The chain couples TRBV4-2 to TRBJ2-7; D is undetermined. The sequenced sample consisted of peripheral blood. The clonotype originates from a woman aged 18 to 35 with acute or convalescent COVID-19. The CDR3 DNA is TGTGCCAGCAGCCAAGTTGCCGGCAGCGCCTACGAGCAGTACTTC. Its translation is CASSQVAGSAYEQYF.